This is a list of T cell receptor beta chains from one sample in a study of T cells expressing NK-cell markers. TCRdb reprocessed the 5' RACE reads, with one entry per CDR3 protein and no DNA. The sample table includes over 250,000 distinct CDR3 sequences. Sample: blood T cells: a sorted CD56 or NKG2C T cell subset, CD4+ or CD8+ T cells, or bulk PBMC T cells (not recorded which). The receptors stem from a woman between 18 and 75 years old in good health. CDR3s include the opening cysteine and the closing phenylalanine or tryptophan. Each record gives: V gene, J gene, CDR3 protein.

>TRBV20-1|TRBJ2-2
CSAREGPNTGELFF
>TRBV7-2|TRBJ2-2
CASSLGLAGGRTGELFF
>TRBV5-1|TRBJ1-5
CASSLDGGPQHF
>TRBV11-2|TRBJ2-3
CASSSRTSGREDTQYF
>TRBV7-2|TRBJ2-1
CASSFSSGNEQFF
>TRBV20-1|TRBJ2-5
CSARGGLRAETQYF
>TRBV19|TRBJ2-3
CASRLRDDFSTDTQYF
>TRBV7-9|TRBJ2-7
CASSPQGYSSYEQYF
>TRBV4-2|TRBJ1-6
CASSRRDRGISYNSPLHF
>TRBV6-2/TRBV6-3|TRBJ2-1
CASSYQPGAIYNEQFF
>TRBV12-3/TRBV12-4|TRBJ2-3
CASSYERPTDTQYF
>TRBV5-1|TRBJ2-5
CASSPAGTQETQYF
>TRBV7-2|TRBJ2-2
CASSYTPLNTGELFF
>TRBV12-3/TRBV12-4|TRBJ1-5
CASNSGGWQPQHF
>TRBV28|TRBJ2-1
CASSLKGYEQFF
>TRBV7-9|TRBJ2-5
CASSHGEVAGAGETQYF
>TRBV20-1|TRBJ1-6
CSARGRDRGRSNSPLHF
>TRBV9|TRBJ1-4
CASSAGEANEKLFF
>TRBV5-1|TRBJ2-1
CASSDLGDYNEQFF
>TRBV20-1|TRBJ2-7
CSAPLGGVPKEQYF
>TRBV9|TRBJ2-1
CASSGTSDLSYNEQFF
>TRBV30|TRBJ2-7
CAWSPGKGYEQYF
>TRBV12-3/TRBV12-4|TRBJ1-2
CASSLQTYGYTF
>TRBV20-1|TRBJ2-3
CSASQGRSTDTQYF
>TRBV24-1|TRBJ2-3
CATSDPHRADTQYF
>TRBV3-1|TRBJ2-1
CASSQERGQFF
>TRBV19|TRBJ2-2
CATNPSGLAHTGELFF
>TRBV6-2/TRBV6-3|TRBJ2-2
CASSYPNTGELFF
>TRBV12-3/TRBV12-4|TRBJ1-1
CASSFVMTEAFF
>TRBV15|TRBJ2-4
CATSRVYHIQYF
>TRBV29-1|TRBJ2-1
CSGLSIAGLYNEQFF
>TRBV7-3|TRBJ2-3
CASSNGGSTDTQYF
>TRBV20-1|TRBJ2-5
CSARGGGAWETQYF
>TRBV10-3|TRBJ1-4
CASRRGNEKLFF
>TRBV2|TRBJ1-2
CASSVVDRGYTF
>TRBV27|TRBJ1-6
CASGRGDRRNSPLHF
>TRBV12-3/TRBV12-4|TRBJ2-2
CASIPWGGNTGELFF
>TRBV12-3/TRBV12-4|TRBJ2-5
CASSLASTDQGGFTQYF
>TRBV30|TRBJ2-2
CAWSQNLRTGELFF
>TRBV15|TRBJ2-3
CATSRARGASSTDTQYF
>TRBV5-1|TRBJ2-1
CASSLAGLDNEQFF